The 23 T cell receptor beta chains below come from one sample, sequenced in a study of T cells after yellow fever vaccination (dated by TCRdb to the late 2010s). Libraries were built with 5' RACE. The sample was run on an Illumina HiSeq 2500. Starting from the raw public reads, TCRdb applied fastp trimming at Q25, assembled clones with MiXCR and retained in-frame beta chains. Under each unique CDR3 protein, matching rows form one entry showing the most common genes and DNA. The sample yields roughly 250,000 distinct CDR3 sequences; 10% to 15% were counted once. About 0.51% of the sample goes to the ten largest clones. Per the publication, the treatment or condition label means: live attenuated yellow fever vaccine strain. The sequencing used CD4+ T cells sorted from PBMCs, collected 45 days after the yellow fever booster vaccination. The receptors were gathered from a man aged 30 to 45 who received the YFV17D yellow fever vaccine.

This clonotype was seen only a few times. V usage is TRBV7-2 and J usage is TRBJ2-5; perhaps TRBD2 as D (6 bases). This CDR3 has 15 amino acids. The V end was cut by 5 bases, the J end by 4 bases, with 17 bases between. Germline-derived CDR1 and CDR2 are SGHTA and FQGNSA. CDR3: CASSPRLEGRETQYF. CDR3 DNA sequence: TGTGCCAGCAGCCCCAGACTAGAGGGCCGAGAGACCCAGTACTTC.

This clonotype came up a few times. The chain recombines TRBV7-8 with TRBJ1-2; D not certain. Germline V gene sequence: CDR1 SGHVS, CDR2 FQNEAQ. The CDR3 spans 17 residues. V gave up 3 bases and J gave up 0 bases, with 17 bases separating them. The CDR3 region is CASSFGGRPGANYGYTF. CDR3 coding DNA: TGTGCCAGCAGCTTCGGAGGAAGGCCCGGTGCTAACTATGGCTACACCTTC.

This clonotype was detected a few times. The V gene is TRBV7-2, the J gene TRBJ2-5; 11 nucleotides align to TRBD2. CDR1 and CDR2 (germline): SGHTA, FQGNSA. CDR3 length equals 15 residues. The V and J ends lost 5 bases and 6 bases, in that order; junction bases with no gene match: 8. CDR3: CASSMAGTSGKTQYF. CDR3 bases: TGTGCCAGCAGCATGGCCGGGACTAGCGGAAAGACCCAGTACTTC.

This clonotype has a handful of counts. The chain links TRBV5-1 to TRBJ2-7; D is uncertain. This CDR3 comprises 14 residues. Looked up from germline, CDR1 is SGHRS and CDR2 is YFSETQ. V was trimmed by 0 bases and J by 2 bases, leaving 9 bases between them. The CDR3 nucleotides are TGCGCCAGCAGCTTGGGGACGGTTACCTACGAGCAGTACTTC. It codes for CASSLGTVTYEQYF. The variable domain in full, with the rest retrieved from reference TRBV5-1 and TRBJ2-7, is KAGVTQTPRYLIKTRGQQVTLSCSPISGHRSVSWYQQTPGQGLQFLFEYFSETQRNKGNFPGRFSGRQFSNSRSEMNVSTLELGDSALYLCASSLGTVTYEQYFGPGTRLTVT.

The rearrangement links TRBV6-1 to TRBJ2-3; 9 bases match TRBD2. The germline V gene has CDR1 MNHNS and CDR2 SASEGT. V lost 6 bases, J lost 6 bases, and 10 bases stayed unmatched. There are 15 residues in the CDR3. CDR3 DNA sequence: TGTGCCAGCAGAATTTCGCGGGAGGGCCCGGATACGCAGTATTTT. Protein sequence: CASRISREGPDTQYF.

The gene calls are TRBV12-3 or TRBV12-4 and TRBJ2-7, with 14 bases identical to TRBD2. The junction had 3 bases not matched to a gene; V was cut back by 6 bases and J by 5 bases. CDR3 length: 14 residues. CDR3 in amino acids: CASSGTSGSDEQYF. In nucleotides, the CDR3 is TGTGCCAGCAGCGGGACTAGCGGGAGTGACGAGCAGTACTTC.

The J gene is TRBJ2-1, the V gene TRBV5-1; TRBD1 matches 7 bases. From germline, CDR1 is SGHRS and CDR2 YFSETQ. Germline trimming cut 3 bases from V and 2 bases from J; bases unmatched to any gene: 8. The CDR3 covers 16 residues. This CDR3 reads CASSWGQTSTYNEQFF. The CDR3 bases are TGCGCCAGCAGCTGGGGACAGACCTCTACCTACAATGAGCAGTTCTTC.

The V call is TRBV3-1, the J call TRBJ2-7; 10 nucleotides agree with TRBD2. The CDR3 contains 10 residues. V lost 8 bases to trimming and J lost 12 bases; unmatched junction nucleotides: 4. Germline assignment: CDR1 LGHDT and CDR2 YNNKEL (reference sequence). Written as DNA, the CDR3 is TGTGCCAGCGGTACTAGCGGGGTGTACTTC. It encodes CASGTSGVYF.

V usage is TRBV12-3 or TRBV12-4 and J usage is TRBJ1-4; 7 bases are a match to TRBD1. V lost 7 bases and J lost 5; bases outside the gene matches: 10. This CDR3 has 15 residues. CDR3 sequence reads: CASTFPGQFNEKLFF. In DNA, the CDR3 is TGTGCCAGCACCTTTCCGGGACAGTTCAATGAAAAACTGTTTTTT.

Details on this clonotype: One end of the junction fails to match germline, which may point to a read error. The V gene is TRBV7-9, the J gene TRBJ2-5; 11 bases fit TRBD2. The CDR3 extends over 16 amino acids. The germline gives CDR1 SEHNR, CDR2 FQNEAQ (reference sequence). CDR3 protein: CVSSPTGTSGKETQYF. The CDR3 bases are TGTGTCAGCAGCCCTACCGGGACTAGCGGAAAGGAGACCCAGTACTTC.

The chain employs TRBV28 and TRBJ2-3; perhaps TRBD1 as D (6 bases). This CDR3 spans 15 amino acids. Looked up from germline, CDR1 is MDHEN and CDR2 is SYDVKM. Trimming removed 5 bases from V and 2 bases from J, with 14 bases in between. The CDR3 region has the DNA TGTGCCAGCAGTGTACAGGGCCTATTCACAGATACGCAGTATTTT. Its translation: CASSVQGLFTDTQYF.

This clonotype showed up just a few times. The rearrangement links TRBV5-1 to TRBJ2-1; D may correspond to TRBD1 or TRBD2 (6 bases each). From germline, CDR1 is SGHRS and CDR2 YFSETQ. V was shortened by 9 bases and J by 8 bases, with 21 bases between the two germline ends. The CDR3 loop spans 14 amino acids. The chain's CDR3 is CATSGGGKGDEQFF. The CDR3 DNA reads TGCGCCACCTCAGGTGGGGGGAAGGGGGATGAGCAGTTCTTC. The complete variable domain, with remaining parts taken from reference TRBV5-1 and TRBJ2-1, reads KAGVTQTPRYLIKTRGQQVTLSCSPISGHRSVSWYQQTPGQGLQFLFEYFSETQRNKGNFPGRFSGRQFSNSRSEMNVSTLELGDSALYLCATSGGGKGDEQFFGPGTRLTVL.

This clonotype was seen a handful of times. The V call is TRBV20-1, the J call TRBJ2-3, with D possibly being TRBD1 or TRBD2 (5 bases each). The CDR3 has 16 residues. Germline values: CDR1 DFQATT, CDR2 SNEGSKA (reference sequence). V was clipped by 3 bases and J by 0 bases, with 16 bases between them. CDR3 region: CSASPSGRVSTDTQYF. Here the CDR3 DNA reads TGCAGTGCTAGTCCCTCGGGACGGGTTAGCACAGATACGCAGTATTTT.

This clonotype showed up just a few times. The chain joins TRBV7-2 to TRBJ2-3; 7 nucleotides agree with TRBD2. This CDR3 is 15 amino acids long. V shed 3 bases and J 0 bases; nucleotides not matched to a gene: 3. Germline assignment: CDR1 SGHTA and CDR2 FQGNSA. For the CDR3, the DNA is TGTGCCAGCAGCTTTCCTAGCGGAAGCACAGATACGCAGTATTTT. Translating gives CASSFPSGSTDTQYF.

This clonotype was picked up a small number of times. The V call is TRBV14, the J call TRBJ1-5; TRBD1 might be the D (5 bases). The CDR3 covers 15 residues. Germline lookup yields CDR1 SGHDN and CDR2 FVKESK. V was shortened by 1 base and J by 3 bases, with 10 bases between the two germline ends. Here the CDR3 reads CASSQVNRYNQPQHF. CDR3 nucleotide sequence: TGTGCCAGCAGCCAAGTGAACAGGTACAATCAGCCCCAGCATTTT.

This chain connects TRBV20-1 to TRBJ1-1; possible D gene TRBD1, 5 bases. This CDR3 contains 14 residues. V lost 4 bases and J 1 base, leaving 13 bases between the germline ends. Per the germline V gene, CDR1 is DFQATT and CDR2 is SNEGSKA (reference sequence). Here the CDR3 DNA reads TGCAGTGCTACTGGCGGGGCGGCGAACACTGAAGCTTTCTTT. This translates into CSATGGAANTEAFF.

The CDR3 nucleotides read TGTGCCAGCATTCTTCGGGGAGGGAGGGTCCCCTACGAGCAGTACTTC. Translated: CASILRGGRVPYEQYF. The rearrangement joins TRBV27 to TRBJ2-7; 7 positions agree with TRBD2. The CDR3 extends over 16 amino acids. Germline trimming cut 7 bases from V and 2 bases from J; bases unmatched to any gene: 14. Per germline, CDR1 MNHEY and CDR2 SMNVEV (reference sequence).

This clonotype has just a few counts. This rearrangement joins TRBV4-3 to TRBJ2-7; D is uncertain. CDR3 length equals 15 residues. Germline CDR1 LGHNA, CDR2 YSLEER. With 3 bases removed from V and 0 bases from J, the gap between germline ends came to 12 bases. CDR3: CASSQLGMSSYEQYF. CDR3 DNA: TGCGCCAGCAGCCAGTTAGGGATGAGCTCCTACGAGCAGTACTTC.

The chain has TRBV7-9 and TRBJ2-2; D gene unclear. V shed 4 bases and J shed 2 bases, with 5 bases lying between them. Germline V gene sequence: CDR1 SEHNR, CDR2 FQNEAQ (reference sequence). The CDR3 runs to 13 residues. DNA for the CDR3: TGTGCCAGCAGCTCGCATAACACCGGGGAGCTGTTTTTT. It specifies CASSSHNTGELFF.

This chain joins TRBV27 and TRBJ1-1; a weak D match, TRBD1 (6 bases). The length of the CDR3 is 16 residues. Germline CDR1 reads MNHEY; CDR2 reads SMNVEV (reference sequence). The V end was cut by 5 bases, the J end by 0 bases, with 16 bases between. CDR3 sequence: CASSPVGGLMNTEAFF. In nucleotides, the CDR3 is TGTGCCAGCAGTCCCGTTGGGGGGCTTATGAACACTGAAGCTTTCTTT.

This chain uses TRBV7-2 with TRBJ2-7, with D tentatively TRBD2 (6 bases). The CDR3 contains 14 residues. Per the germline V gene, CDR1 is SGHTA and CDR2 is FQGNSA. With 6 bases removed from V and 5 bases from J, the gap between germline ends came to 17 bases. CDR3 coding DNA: TGTGCCAGCAGGAAGGCGGGGCAGCACCACGAGCAGTACTTC. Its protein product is CASRKAGQHHEQYF.

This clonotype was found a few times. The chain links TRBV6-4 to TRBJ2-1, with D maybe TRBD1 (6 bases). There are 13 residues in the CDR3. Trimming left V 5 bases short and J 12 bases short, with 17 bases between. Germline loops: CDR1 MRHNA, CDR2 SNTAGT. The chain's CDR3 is CASSQEGVATQFF. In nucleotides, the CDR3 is TGTGCCAGCAGTCAAGAGGGGGTAGCGACGCAGTTCTTC.

In DNA form, the CDR3 reads TGTGCCAGCAGCCGGGACAGGGGCCGGTACGAGCAGTACTTC. Translating it yields CASSRDRGRYEQYF. The chain is built from TRBV7-2 and TRBJ2-7; 10 bases are shared with TRBD1. The trim removed 5 bases at V and 4 bases at J, leaving 5 bases unmatched. Germline values: CDR1 SGHTA, CDR2 FQGNSA. This CDR3 comprises 14 residues.